This note documents a single T cell receptor (beta chain) sequence. The antigen is not known. The germline V gene has CDR1 SGHDT and CDR2 YYEEEE. Trimming shortened V by 0 bases and J by 2 bases, and 6 bases separated the two germline ends. The CDR3 runs 13 residues. These data originate in a study of cytomegalovirus exposure and HLA in healthy donors. The study, taken as a whole, reports: Prior analysis indicated that the majority of TCR beta V segments exhibited productivity approximately 87% or approximately 30% of the time. Specific recognition of CMV antigens was confirmed in vitro for a few chains (all CMV-associated). Some public TCRs appeared in many individuals, while most sequences were rare.

13 Jbeta primers and 60 Vbeta primers were used for the PCR. Sequencing used immunoSEQ multiplex PCR; TCRdb keeps in-frame clones, though not all of them. The table shows about 120,000 clones, with around 67% occurring only once. The chain joins TRBV5-6 to TRBJ2-7, with D uncertain. The specimen was PBMCs. This TCR came from a woman aged 40 to 49 in good health and CMV-seronegative. This chain's CDR3 is CASSLDSTYEQYF. The CDR3 DNA reads TGTGCCAGCAGCTTGGACAGCACCTACGAGCAGTACTTC.